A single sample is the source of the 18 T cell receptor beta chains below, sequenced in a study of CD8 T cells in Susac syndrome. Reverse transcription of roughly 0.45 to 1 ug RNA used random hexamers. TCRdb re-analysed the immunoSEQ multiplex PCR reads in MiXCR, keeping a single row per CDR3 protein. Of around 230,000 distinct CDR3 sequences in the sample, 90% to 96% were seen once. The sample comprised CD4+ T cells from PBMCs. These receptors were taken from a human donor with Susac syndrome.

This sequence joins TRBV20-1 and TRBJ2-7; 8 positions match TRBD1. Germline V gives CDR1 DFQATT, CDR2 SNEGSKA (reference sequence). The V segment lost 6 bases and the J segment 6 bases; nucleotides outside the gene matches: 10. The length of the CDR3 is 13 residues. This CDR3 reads CSALWTGKGEQYF. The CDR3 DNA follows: TGCAGTGCGTTATGGACAGGGAAGGGCGAGCAGTACTTC.

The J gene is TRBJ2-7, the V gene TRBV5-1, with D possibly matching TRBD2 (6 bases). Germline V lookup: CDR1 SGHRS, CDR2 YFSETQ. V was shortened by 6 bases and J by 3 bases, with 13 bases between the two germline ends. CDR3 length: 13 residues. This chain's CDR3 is CASKGLVDYEQYF. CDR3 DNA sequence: TGCGCCAGCAAGGGACTCGTTGACTACGAGCAGTACTTC.

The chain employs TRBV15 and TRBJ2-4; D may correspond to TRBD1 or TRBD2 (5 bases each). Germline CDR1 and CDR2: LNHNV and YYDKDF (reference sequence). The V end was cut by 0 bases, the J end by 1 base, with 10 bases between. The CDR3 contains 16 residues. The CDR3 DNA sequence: TGTGCCACCAGCAGAGAGGGGGAACATGCCAAAAACATTCAGTACTTC. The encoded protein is CATSREGEHAKNIQYF.

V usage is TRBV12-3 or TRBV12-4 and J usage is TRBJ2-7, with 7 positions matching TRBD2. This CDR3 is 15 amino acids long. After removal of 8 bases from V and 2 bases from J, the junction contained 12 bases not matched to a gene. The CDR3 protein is CASRPSMSGTYEQYF. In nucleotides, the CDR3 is TGTGCCAGCCGTCCCTCGATGAGCGGGACCTACGAGCAGTACTTC.

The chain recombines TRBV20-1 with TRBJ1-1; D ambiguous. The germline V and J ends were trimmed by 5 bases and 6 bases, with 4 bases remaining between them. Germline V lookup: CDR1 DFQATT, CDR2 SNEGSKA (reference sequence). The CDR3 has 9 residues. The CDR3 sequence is CSAEPEAFF. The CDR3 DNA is TGCAGTGCTGAGCCTGAAGCTTTCTTT.

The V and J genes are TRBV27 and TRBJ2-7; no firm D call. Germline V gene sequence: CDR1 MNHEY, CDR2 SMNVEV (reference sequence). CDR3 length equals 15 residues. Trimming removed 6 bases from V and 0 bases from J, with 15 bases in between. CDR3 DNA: TGTGCCAGCAGAACGACCCTGGGCCACTCCTACGAGCAGTACTTC. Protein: CASRTTLGHSYEQYF.

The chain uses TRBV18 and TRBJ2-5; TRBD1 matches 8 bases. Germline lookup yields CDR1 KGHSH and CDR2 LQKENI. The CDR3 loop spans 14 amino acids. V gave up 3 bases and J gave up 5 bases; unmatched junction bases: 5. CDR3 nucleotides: TGTGCCAGCTCACCCCTGACAGGGGAGGAGACCCAGTACTTC. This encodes CASSPLTGEETQYF.

CDR3 DNA: TGTGCCAGCAGCGCCACTACGCAGTATTTT. This encodes CASSATTQYF. This chain joins TRBV11-2 and TRBJ2-3; D call uncertain. Germline CDR1 SGHAT, CDR2 FQNNGV. The CDR3 has 10 residues. V was pared by 5 bases and J by 8 bases, with 5 bases between.

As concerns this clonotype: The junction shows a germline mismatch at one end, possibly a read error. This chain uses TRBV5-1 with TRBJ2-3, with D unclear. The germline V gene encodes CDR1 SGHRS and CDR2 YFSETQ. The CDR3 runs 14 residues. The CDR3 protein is CASSLGQSTDTQYF. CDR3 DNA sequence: TGTGCCAGCAGCTTAGGGCAGAGCACAGATACGCAGTATTTT. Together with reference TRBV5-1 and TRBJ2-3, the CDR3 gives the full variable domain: KAGVTQTPRYLIKTRGQQVTLSCSPISGHRSVSWYQQTPGQGLQFLFEYFSETQRNKGNFPGRFSGRQFSNSRSEMNVSTLELGDSALYLCASSLGQSTDTQYFGPGTRLTVL.

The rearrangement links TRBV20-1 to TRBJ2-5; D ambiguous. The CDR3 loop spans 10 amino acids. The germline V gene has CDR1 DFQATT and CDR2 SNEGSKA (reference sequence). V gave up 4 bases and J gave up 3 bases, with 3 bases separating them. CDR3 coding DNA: TGCAGTGCTACTGAAGAGACCCAGTACTTC. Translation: CSATEETQYF.

The CDR3 region is CSAYPMDRGNGYTF. The CDR3 DNA reads TGCAGTGCTTACCCGATGGACAGGGGAAATGGCTACACCTTC. The V call is TRBV20-1, the J call TRBJ1-2, with 9 bases matching TRBD1. Per the germline V gene, CDR1 is DFQATT and CDR2 is SNEGSKA (reference sequence). The CDR3 has 14 residues. Losses at the gene ends were 5 bases for V and 6 bases for J; bases not matched to a gene: 10.

Written as DNA, the CDR3 is TGTGCCAGCAGGGGCCAGGGGCGTCAAGAGACCCAGTACTTC. This encodes CASRGQGRQETQYF. The chain carries TRBV28 and TRBJ2-5; weak D call: TRBD1 (6 bases). The germline V and J ends were trimmed by 6 bases and 2 bases, with 13 bases remaining between them. The CDR3 sequence is 14 residues long. The germline V gene has CDR1 MDHEN and CDR2 SYDVKM. The whole variable domain, filled in from reference TRBV28 and TRBJ2-5, reads DVKVTQSSRYLVKRTGEKVFLECVQDMDHENMFWYRQDPGLGLRLIYFSYDVKMKEKGDIPEGYSVSREKKERFSLILESASTNQTSMYLCASRGQGRQETQYFGPGTRLLVL.

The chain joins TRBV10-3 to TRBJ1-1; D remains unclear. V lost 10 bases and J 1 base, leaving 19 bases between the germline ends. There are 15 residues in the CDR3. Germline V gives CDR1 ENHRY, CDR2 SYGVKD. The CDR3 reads CATGPQGATNTEAFF. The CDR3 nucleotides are TGTGCCACCGGACCCCAAGGCGCGACGAACACTGAAGCTTTCTTT.

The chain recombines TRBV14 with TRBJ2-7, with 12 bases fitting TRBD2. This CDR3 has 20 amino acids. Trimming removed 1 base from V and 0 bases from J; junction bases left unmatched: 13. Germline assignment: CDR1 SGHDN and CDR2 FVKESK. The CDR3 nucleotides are TGTGCCAGCAGCCAAGCTTATAGGACTAGCGGGATGGCGAGCTCCTACGAGCAGTACTTC. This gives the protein CASSQAYRTSGMASSYEQYF.

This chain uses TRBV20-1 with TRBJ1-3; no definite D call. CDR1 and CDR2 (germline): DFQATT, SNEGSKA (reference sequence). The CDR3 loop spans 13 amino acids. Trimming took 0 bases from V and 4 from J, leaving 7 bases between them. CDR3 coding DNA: TGCAGTGCTAGAGATTTCAGGGGAAACACCATATATTTT. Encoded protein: CSARDFRGNTIYF.

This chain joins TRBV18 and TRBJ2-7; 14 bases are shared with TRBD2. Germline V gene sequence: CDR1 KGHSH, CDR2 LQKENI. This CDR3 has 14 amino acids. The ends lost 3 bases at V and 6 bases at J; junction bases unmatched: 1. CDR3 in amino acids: CASSPGTSGSEQYF. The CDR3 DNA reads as TGTGCCAGCTCACCCGGGACTAGCGGGAGCGAGCAGTACTTC.

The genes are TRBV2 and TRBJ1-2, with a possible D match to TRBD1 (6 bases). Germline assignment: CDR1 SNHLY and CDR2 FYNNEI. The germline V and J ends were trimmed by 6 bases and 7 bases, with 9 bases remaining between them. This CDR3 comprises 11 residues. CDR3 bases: TGTGCCAGCAGCCGAGGGGGTGGCTACACCTTC. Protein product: CASSRGGGYTF.

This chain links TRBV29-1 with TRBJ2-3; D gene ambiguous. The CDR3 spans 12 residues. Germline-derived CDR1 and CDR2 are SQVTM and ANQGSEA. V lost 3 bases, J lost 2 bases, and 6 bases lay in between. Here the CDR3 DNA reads TGCAGCGTTGAGGAAGACACAGATACGCAGTATTTT. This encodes CSVEEDTDTQYF.